This T cell receptor beta chain derives from a study of blood T cell repertoires in COVID-19. As for the study in general: Acute and convalescent COVID-19 specimens originated in the United States, Italy and Spain. The cDNA or gDNA used as material had been derived from T cells, B-cell-depleted T cells, or PBMCs.

In the original workflow: Amplification with reference gene primers provided the estimates of nucleated cell counts. Repertoires were generated with immunoSEQ multiplex PCR, while TCRdb's copy carries only in-frame clones and drops some. The V and J calls and clone size were taken over from that table, and D and trimming were inferred from the DNA. In the table there are 65,000 to 85,000 clones, around 78% of which are singletons. CDR3 size: 17 residues. J gave up 1 base and V 4 bases, and 9 bases lay outside the gene matches. Germline V gene data show CDR1 as SGHRS and CDR2 as YFSETQ. The sample taken for sequencing was peripheral blood. This rearrangement joins TRBV5-1 to TRBJ2-1, with TRBD2 identical over 9 bases. The sequence derives from a human donor in a cohort sampled during active COVID-19. The CDR3 DNA follows: TGCGCCAGCAGCCTGGCCCCGGGACTAGCATCCTACAATGAGCAGTTCTTC. Protein: CASSLAPGLASYNEQFF.